These 7 T cell receptor beta chains were sequenced from one sample in a study of blood T cells in healthy people across ages. With a J-beta primer mix and a sample-barcoded 5' primer, a second PCR ran about 7 to 12 cycles. TCRdb itself ran the 5' RACE reads through MiXCR, one entry per CDR3 protein. The sample records approximately 1,700,000 distinct CDR3 sequences, roughly two fifths being singletons. Material for sequencing was blood. Receptor source: a human donor in good health.

This clonotype was counted a few times. V usage is TRBV5-6 and J usage is TRBJ2-7, with 7 nucleotides matching TRBD1. The CDR3 length is 13 residues. Trimming removed 5 bases from V and 4 bases from J; junction bases left unmatched: 6. CDR1 SGHDT and CDR2 YYEEEE come from the germline V gene. The CDR3 reads CASRGTVQYEQYF. DNA of the CDR3: TGTGCCAGCAGGGGGACAGTTCAATACGAGCAGTACTTC.

The chain carries TRBV7-3 and TRBJ1-6, with D possibly matching TRBD1 (5 bases). The germline V gene has CDR1 SGHTA and CDR2 FQGTGA. Trimming pared 1 base from V and 6 bases from J, leaving 7 bases between. The CDR3 totals 14 residues. The CDR3 sequence: CASSLKTANSPLHF. The CDR3 DNA reads TGTGCCAGCAGCTTAAAGACAGCTAATTCACCCCTCCACTTT.

The CDR3 DNA follows: TGTGCCAGCAGTTACCTTAATCGGTACAATGAGCAGTTCTTC. As protein: CASSYLNRYNEQFF. The chain carries TRBV6-2 or TRBV6-3 and TRBJ2-1; D is unresolved. The germline V and J ends were trimmed by 2 bases and 4 bases, with 9 bases remaining between them. This CDR3 spans 14 amino acids. CDR1 is MNHEY, CDR2 SVGEGT, per germline.

This sequence joins TRBV7-8 and TRBJ1-4; 7 bases are shared with TRBD1. V was pared by 5 bases and J by 8 bases, with 8 bases of the junction left unmatched. Germline CDR1 SGHVS, CDR2 FQNEAQ. This CDR3 is 14 amino acids long. This CDR3 reads CASSLLRGGEKLFF. In DNA form, the CDR3 reads TGTGCCAGCAGCCTCCTCAGGGGGGGGGAAAAACTGTTTTTT.

The chain couples TRBV21-1 to TRBJ2-1; the DNA was not used to check the table's D call, TRBD2. TRBV21-1 constitutes a pseudogene. The CDR3 covers 15 residues. The CDR3 coding sequence is TGTGCCAGCAGCAAAGTGGAGCGGGGGGGAAATGAGCAGTTCTTC. Residues: CASSKVERGGNEQFF.

This clonotype was detected a few times. The chain carries TRBV7-8 and TRBJ1-2, with 11 bases aligning to TRBD1. Germline assignment: CDR1 SGHVS and CDR2 FQNEAQ. V lost 2 bases and J lost 4; bases outside the gene matches: 3. The CDR3 extends over 15 amino acids. The CDR3 region has the DNA TGTGCCAGCAGCTTAAGGGACAGGGGGACCTATGGCTACACCTTC. As protein: CASSLRDRGTYGYTF.

The count of this clonotype is one. The chain joins TRBV7-3 to TRBJ2-1; possible D gene TRBD2, 5 bases. The germline V gene has CDR1 SGHTA and CDR2 FQGTGA. The CDR3 has 12 residues. Deletions cut 6 bases from V and 8 bases from J, with 11 bases between. The CDR3 region has the DNA TGTGCCAGCAGACTTAGCGTGGATGAGCAGTTCTTC. Translation gives CASRLSVDEQFF.